The clone carrying this TCR beta chain was found a few times. Its antigen is still unknown. The sample is drawn from a study of T-cell memory formation after mild COVID-19. Overall study context: Largely, TCR clusters stayed within a single donor. Study-wide results and limits: Second-wave clones peaking on day 37 lacked confirmed SARS-CoV-2 specificity.

One entry per CDR3 protein, called by TCRdb with MiXCR from the 5' RACE reads. The sample includes hundreds of thousands of distinct CDR3 sequences, approximately 29% of them seen just once. The CDR3 is made up of 11 amino acids. Trimming cost V 6 bases and J 6 bases, with 3 bases left between them. The germline V gene encodes CDR1 SEHNR and CDR2 FQNEAQ (reference sequence). The rearrangement joins TRBV7-9 to TRBJ1-6; D is unclear. This TCR came from an adult woman who had mild COVID-19 (a few samples of this study predate the infection). Cell type and time point are not known. The sequencing input was PBMCs or a T cell subset sorted from them (not recorded which). CDR3 sequence reads: CASRVNSPLHF. In nucleotides, the CDR3 is TGTGCCAGCAGGGTTAATTCACCCCTCCACTTT. Together with reference TRBV7-9 and TRBJ1-6, the CDR3 gives the full variable domain: DTGVSQNPRHKITKRGQNVTFRCDPISEHNRLYWYRQTLGQGPEFLTYFQNEAQLEKSRLLSDRFSAERPKGSFSTLEIQRTEQGDSAMYLCASRVNSPLHFGNGTRLTVT.